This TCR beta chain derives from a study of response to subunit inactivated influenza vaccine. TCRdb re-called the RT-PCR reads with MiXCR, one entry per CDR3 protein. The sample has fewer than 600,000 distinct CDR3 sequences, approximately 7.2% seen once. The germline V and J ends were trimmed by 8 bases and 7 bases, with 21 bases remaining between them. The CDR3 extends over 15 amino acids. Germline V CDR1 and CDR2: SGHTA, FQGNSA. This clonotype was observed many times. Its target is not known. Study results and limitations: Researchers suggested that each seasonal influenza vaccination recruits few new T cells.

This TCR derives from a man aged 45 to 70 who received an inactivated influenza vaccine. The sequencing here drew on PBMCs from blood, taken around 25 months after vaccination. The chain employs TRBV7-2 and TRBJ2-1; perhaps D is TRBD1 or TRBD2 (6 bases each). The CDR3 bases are TGTGCCAGCGCATTAAGAGGGGGGCCTAGGAATGAGCAGTTCTTC. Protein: CASALRGGPRNEQFF.